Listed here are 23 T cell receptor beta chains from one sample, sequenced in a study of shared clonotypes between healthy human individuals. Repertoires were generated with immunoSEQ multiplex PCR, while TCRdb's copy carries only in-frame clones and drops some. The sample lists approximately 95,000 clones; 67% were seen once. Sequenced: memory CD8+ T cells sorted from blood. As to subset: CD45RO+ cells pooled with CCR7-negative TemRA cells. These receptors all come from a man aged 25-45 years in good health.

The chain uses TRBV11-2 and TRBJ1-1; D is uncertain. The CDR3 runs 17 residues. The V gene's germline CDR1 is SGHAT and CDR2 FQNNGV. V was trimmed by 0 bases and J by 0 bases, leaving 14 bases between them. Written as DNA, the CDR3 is TGTGCCAGCAGCTTAGAAGAATGGGGAGACCTGAACACTGAAGCTTTCTTT. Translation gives CASSLEEWGDLNTEAFF.

CDR3 loop: CASSDRDRASQETQYF. In DNA form, the CDR3 reads TGTGCCAGCAGCGACCGGGACAGGGCTAGTCAAGAGACCCAGTACTTC. The chain is built from TRBV9 and TRBJ2-5; TRBD1 agrees at 9 bases. Germline-derived CDR1 and CDR2 are SGDLS and YYNGEE. Trimming took 3 bases from V and 2 from J; bases not matched to a gene: 8. This CDR3 region has 16 residues.

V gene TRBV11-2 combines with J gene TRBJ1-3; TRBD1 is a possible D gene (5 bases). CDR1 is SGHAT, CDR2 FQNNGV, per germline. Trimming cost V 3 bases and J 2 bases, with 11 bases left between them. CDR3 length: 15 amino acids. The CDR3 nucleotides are TGTGCCAGCAGCTTGGAGGGGATACCTGGAAACACCATATATTTT. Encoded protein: CASSLEGIPGNTIYF.

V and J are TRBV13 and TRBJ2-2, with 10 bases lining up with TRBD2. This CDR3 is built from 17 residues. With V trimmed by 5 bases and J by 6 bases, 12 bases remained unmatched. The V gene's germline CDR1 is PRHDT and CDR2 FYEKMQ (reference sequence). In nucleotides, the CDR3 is TGTGCCAGCAGCCGACCAGAGGGACTAGCGATGCCCGGGGAGCTGTTTTTT. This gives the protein CASSRPEGLAMPGELFF.

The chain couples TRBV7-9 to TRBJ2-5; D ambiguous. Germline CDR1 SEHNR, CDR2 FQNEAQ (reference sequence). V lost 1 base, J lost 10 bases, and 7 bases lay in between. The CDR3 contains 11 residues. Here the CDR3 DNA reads TGTGCCAGCAGCTTAGGGTGGGACCAGTACTTC. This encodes CASSLGWDQYF. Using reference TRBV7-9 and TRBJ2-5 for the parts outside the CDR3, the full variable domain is DTGVSQNPRHKITKRGQNVTFRCDPISEHNRLYWYRQTLGQGPEFLTYFQNEAQLEKSRLLSDRFSAERPKGSFSTLEIQRTEQGDSAMYLCASSLGWDQYFGPGTRLLVL.

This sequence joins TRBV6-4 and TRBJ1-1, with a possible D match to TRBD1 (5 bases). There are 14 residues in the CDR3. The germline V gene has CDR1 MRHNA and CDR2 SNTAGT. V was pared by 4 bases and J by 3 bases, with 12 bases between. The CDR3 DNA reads TGTGCCAGCAGTGCCGATGTGGGGGACACTGAAGCTTTCTTT. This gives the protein CASSADVGDTEAFF.

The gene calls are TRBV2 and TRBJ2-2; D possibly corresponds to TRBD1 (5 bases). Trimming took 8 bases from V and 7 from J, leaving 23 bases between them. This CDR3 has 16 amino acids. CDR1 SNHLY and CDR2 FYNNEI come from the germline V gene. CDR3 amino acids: CASRLTWQGDVGELFF. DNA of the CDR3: TGTGCCAGCCGACTTACCTGGCAGGGCGACGTCGGGGAGCTGTTTTTT.

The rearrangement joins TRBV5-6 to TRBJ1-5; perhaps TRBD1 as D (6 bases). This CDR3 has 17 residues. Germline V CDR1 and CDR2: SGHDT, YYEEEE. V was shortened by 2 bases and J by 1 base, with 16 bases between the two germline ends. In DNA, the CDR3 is TGTGCCAGCAGCTTTGGGGGGGCGGCGGTCAGCAATCAGCCCCAGCATTTT. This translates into CASSFGGAAVSNQPQHF.

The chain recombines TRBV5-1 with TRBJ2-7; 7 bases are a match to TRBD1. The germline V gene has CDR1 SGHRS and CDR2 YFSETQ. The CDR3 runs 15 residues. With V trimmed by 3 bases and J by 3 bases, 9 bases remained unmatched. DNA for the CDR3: TGCGCCAGCAGCTCCGGGACAGCCTTCCTCTACGAGCAGTACTTC. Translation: CASSSGTAFLYEQYF.

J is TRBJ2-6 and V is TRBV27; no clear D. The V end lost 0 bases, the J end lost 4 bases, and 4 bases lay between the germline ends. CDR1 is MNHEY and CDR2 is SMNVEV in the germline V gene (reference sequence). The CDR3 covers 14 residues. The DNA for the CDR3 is TGTGCCAGCAGTTTATCGTGGGGGGCCAACGTCCTGACTTTC. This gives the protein CASSLSWGANVLTF.

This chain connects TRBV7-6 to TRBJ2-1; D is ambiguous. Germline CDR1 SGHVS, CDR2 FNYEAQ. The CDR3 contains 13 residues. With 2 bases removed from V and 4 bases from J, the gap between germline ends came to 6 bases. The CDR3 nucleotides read TGTGCCAGCAGCTTACTAGGGTACAATGAGCAGTTCTTC. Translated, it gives CASSLLGYNEQFF.

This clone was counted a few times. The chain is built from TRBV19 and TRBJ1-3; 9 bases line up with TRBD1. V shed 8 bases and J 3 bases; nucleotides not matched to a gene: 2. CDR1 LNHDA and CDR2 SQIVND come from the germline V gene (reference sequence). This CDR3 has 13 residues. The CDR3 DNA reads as TGTGCCAGTTACAGGGGGCGTGGAAACACCATATATTTT. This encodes CASYRGRGNTIYF.

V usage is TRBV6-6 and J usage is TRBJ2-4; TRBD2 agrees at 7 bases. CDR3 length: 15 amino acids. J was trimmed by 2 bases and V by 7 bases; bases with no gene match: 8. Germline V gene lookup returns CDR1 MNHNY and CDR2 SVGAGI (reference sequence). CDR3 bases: TGTGCCAGCATAAGCCTGGGAGGGCCCAAAAACATTCAGTACTTC. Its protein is CASISLGGPKNIQYF.

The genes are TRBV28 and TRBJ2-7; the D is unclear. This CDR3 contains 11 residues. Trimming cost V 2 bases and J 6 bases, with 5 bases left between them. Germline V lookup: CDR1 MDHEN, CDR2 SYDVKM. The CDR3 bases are TGTGCCAGCAGTTTAAAGGTCGAGCAGTACTTC. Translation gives CASSLKVEQYF.

CDR3 bases: TGTGCCAGCAGCGTAGTTAGCGGGAATAATGAGCAGTTCTTC. It is translated as CASSVVSGNNEQFF. This chain links TRBV9 with TRBJ2-1; 8 bases fit TRBD2. The length of the CDR3 is 14 residues. J was trimmed by 7 bases and V by 0 bases; bases with no gene match: 3. Germline CDR1 and CDR2: SGDLS and YYNGEE.

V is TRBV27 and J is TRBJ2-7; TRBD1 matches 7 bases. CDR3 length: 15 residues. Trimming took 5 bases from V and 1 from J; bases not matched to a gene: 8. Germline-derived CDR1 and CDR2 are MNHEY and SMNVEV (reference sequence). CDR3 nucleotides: TGTGCCAGCAGTCTCACAGGGGTGCTATCCTACGAGCAGTACTTC. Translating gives CASSLTGVLSYEQYF.

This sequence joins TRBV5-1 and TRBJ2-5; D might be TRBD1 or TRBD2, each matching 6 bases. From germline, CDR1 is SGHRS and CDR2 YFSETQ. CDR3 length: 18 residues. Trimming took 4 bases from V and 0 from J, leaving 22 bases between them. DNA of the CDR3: TGCGCCAGCAGCCGGAGGGGGAGTCAACGAAACCACCAAGAGACCCAGTACTTC. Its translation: CASSRRGSQRNHQETQYF.

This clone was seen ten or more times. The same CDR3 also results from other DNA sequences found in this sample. CDR3 nucleotides: TGTGCCAGCAGCTTCGAAGGGGGTGAAAAACTGTTTTTT. It is translated as CASSFEGGEKLFF. V is TRBV5-6 and J is TRBJ1-4; tentative D call: TRBD1 (6 bases). The V gene lost 2 bases and the J gene lost 7 bases, with 9 bases spanning the gap. CDR3 length equals 13 residues. CDR1 and CDR2 from the germline V gene are SGHDT and YYEEEE.

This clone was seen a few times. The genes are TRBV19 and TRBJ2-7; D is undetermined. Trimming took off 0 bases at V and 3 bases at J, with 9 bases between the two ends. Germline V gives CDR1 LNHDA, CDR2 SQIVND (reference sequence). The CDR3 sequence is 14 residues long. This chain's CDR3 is CASSIDSGFYEQYF. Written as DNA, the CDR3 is TGTGCCAGTAGTATAGATTCAGGCTTCTACGAGCAGTACTTC.

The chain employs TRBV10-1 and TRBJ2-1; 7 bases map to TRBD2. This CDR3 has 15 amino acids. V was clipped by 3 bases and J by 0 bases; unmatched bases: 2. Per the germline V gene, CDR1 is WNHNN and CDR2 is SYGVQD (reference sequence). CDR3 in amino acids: CASSEAGSSYNEQFF. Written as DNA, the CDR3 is TGCGCCAGCAGTGAAGCGGGAAGCTCCTACAATGAGCAGTTCTTC.

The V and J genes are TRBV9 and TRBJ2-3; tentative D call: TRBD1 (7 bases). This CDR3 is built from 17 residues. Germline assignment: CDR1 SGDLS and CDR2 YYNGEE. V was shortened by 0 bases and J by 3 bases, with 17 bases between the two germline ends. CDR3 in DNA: TGTGCCAGCAGCGTAGGGCTTAACAGGGGAGGTACAGATACGCAGTATTTT. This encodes CASSVGLNRGGTDTQYF.

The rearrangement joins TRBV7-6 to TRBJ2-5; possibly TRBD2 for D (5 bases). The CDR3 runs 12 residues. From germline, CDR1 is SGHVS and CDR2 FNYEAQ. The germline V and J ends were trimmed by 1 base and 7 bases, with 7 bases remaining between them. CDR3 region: CASSLDGGTQYF. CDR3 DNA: TGTGCCAGCAGCTTAGATGGAGGGACCCAGTACTTC.

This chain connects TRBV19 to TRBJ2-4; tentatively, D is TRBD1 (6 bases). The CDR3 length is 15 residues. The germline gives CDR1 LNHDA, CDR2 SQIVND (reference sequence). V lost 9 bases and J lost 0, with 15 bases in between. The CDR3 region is CASHEGVEAKNIQYF. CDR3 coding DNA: TGTGCCAGCCACGAGGGGGTCGAAGCCAAAAACATTCAGTACTTC.